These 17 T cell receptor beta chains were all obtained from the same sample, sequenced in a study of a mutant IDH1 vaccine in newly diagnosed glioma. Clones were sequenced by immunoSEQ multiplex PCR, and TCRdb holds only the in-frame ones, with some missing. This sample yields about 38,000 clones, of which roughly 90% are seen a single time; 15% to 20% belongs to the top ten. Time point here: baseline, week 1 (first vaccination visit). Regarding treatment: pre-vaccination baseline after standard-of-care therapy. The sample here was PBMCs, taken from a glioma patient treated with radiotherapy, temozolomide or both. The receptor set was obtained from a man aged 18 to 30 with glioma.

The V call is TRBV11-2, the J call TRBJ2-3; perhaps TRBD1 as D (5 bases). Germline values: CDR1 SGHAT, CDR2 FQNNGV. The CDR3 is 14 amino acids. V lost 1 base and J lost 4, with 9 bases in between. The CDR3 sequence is CASSLGQFADTQYF. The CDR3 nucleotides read TGTGCCAGCAGCTTAGGACAGTTCGCAGATACGCAGTATTTT.

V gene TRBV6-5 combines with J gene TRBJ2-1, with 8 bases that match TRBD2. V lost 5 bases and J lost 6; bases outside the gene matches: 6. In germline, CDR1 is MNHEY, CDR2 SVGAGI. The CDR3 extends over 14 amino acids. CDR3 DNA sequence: TGTGCCAGCAGTCCGGGACTAGTCTTCAATGAGCAGTTCTTC. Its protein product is CASSPGLVFNEQFF.

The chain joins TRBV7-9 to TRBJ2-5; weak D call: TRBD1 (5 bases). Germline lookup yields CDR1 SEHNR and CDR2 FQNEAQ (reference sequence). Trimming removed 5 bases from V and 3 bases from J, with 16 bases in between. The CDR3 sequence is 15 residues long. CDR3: CASSPGSHPEETQYF. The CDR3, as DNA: TGTGCCAGCAGCCCAGGGTCCCACCCAGAAGAGACCCAGTACTTC.

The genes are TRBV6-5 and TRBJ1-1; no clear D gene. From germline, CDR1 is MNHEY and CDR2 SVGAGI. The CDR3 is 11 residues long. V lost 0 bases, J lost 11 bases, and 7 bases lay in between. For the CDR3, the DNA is TGTGCCAGCAGTTACTCAGGCACCGCTTTCTTT. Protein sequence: CASSYSGTAFF.

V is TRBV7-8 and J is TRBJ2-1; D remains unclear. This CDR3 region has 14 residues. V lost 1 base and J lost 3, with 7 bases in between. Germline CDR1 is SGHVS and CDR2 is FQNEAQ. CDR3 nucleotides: TGTGCCAGCAGCTTAGTTGGTGGCTACAATGAGCAGTTCTTC. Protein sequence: CASSLVGGYNEQFF.

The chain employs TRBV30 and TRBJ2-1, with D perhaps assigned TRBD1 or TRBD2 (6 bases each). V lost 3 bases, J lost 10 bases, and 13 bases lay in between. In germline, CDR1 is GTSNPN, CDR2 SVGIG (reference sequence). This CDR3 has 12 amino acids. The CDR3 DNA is TGTGCCTGGAGCCTGGGGGGCGACGAGCAGTTCTTC. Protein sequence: CAWSLGGDEQFF.

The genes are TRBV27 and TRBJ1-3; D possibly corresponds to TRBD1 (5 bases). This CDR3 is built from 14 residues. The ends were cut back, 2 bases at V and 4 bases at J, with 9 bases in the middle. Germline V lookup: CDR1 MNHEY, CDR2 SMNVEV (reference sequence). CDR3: CASSLRRTGNTIYF. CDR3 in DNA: TGTGCCAGCAGTTTAAGGCGGACAGGAAACACCATATATTTT.

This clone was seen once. The CDR3, as DNA: TGTGCCAGCACTCCCCTCGCAGGGAAGGTGGCCGGGGAGCTGTTTTTT. Its translation is CASTPLAGKVAGELFF. The chain combines TRBV28 with TRBJ2-2, with a tentative D call TRBD1 (5 bases). Germline V CDR1 and CDR2: MDHEN, SYDVKM. The length of the CDR3 is 16 residues. V lost 7 bases and J lost 6, with 21 bases in between.

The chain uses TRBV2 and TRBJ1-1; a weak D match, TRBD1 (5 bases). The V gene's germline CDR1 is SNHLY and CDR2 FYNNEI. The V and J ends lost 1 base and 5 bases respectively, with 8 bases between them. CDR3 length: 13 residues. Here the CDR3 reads CASSEGGRTEAFF. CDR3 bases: TGTGCCAGCAGTGAAGGGGGCAGGACTGAAGCTTTCTTT. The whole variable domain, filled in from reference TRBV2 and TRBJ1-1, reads EPEVTQTPSHQVTQMGQEVILRCVPISNHLYFYWYRQILGQKVEFLVSFYNNEISEKSEIFDDQFSVERPDGSNFTLKIRSTKLEDSAMYFCASSEGGRTEAFFGQGTRLTVV.

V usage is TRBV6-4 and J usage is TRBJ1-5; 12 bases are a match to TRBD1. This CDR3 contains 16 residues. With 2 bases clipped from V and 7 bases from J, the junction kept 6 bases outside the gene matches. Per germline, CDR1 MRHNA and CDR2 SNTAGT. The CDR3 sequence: CASSDRDRGRRQPQHF. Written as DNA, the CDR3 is TGTGCCAGCAGTGACCGGGACAGGGGGCGTAGACAGCCCCAGCATTTT.

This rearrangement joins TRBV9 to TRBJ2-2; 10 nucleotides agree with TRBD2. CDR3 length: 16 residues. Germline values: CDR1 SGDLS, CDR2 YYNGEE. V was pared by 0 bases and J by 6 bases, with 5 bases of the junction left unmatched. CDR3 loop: CASSVVASGRPGELFF. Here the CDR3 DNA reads TGTGCCAGCAGCGTAGTTGCTAGCGGGAGACCCGGGGAGCTGTTTTTT. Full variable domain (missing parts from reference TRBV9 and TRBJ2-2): DSGVTQTPKHLITATGQRVTLRCSPRSGDLSVYWYQQSLDQGLQFLIQYYNGEERAKGNILERFSAQQFPDLHSELNLSSLELGDSALYFCASSVVASGRPGELFFGEGSRLTVL.

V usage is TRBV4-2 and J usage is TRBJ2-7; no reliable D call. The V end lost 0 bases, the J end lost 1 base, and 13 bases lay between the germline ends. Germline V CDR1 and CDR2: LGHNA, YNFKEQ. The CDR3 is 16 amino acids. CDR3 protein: CASSQEGSIPSYEQYF. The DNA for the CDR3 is TGTGCCAGCAGCCAAGAGGGCAGCATCCCTTCCTACGAGCAGTACTTC.

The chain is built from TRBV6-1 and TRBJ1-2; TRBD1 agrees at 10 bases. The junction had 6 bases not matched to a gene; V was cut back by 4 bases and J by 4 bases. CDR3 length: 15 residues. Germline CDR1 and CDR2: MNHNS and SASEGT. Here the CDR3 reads CASSATGTGVYGYTF. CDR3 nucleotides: TGTGCCAGCAGTGCTACCGGGACAGGGGTCTATGGCTACACCTTC.

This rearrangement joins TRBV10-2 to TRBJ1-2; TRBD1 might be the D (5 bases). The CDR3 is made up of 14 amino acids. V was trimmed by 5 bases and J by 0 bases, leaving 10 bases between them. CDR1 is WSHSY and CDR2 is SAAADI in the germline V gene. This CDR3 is CASSQGTANYGYTF. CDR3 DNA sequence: TGCGCCAGCAGTCAGGGAACAGCTAACTATGGCTACACCTTC.

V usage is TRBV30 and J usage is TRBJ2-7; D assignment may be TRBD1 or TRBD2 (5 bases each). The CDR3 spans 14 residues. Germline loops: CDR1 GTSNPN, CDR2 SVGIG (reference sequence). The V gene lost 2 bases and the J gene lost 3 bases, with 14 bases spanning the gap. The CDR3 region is CAWSRGPGDYEQYF. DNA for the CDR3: TGTGCCTGGAGTCGGGGCCCCGGGGACTACGAGCAGTACTTC.

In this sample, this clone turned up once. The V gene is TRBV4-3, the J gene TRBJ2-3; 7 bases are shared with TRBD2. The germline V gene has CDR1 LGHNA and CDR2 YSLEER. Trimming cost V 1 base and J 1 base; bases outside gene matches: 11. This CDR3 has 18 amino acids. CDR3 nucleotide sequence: TGCGCCAGCAGCCAAGGGGGGGGTGGAGGGACGGGCACAGATACGCAGTATTTT. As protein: CASSQGGGGGTGTDTQYF.

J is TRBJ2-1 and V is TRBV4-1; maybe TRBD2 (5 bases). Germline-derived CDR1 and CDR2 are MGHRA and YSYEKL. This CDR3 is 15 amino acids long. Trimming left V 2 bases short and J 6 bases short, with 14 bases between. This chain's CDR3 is CASSQSLGLSNEQFF. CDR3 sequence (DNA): TGCGCCAGCAGCCAATCTCTCGGACTTTCCAATGAGCAGTTCTTC.